These 10 T cell receptor beta chains were sequenced from one sample in a study of CD4 T cells in relation to SARS-CoV-2 and coronaviruses. Before the COVID-19 pandemic, during about 2010-2019, CD4+ T cells were taken from unexposed donors. The protocol was immunoSEQ multiplex PCR, while the TCRdb copy is restricted to in-frame clones and leaves out a portion. The sample lists approximately 70,000 clones, approximately 95% occurring once. The sample consisted of naive CD4+ T cells from PBMCs. Documented subset: naive CD4+ T cells isolated by negative enrichment. All receptors derive from a human donor in good health.

The chain combines TRBV7-2 with TRBJ1-5; D call uncertain. Trimming took off 2 bases at V and 5 bases at J, with 4 bases between the two ends. CDR3 length: 12 amino acids. CDR1 and CDR2 (germline): SGHTA, FQGNSA. CDR3 in amino acids: CASSLRDQPQHF. CDR3 nucleotides: TGTGCCAGCAGCTTACGGGATCAGCCCCAGCATTTT.

The chain recombines TRBV5-1 with TRBJ2-7, with D perhaps TRBD2 (5 bases). The CDR3 is 14 amino acids. The germline V gene has CDR1 SGHRS and CDR2 YFSETQ. V lost 7 bases and J 7 bases, leaving 21 bases between the germline ends. This CDR3 reads CASSPGTLGGEQYF. The DNA for the CDR3 is TGCGCCAGCTCCCCCGGAACCCTCGGCGGGGAGCAGTACTTC.

This chain joins TRBV28 and TRBJ1-2; a possible D gene is TRBD1 (6 bases). The CDR3 loop spans 14 amino acids. Germline values: CDR1 MDHEN, CDR2 SYDVKM. Trimming took 2 bases from V and 3 from J, leaving 10 bases between them. The CDR3 DNA follows: TGTGCCAGCAGTTTACAGGGGTGGGACTATGGCTACACCTTC. This codes for CASSLQGWDYGYTF.

The V and J genes are TRBV18 and TRBJ2-6; TRBD1 matches at 9 bases. Germline V gene lookup returns CDR1 KGHSH and CDR2 LQKENI. The ends lost 6 bases at V and 0 bases at J; junction bases unmatched: 12. The CDR3 loop spans 19 amino acids. CDR3 DNA: TGTGCCAGCTCCTCGACTCACAGGGGGCTTAGCTCTGGGGCCAACGTCCTGACTTTC. It encodes CASSSTHRGLSSGANVLTF.

The chain uses TRBV27 and TRBJ2-5; D is possibly TRBD2 (5 bases). The V end lost 5 bases, the J end lost 2 bases, and 9 bases lay between the germline ends. Germline V gene lookup returns CDR1 MNHEY and CDR2 SMNVEV (reference sequence). This CDR3 has 13 residues. The CDR3 nucleotides read TGTGCCAGCAGTGCCGGGAAGCAAGAGACCCAGTACTTC. It yields the protein CASSAGKQETQYF.

The chain uses TRBV30 and TRBJ1-5; no clear D. The CDR3 is made up of 15 amino acids. CDR1 and CDR2 (germline): GTSNPN, SVGIG (reference sequence). V gave up 1 base and J gave up 1 base, with 11 bases separating them. CDR3 DNA sequence: TGTGCCTGGAGTGAGCCCAGACGGAGCAATCAGCCCCAGCATTTT. As protein: CAWSEPRRSNQPQHF.

This rearrangement joins TRBV28 to TRBJ1-2; TRBD1 is a possible D gene (6 bases). The germline V and J ends were trimmed by 3 bases and 2 bases, with 16 bases remaining between them. The CDR3 sequence is 16 residues long. In germline, CDR1 is MDHEN, CDR2 SYDVKM. CDR3 in DNA: TGTGCCAGCAGTTTCACTTCAGGGGAGTACAACTATGGCTACACCTTC. As protein: CASSFTSGEYNYGYTF.

The chain recombines TRBV2 with TRBJ2-2; D is ambiguous. Trimming took off 8 bases at V and 1 base at J, with 11 bases between the two ends. Germline V gives CDR1 SNHLY, CDR2 FYNNEI. CDR3 length: 14 amino acids. The CDR3 is CASLRTENTGELFF. The CDR3, as DNA: TGTGCCAGCCTCCGGACGGAGAACACCGGGGAGCTGTTTTTT.

The chain recombines TRBV19 with TRBJ1-5; D is undetermined. The CDR3 has 13 amino acids. Trimming removed 4 bases at V and 3 bases at J, with 7 bases between. Germline CDR1 LNHDA, CDR2 SQIVND (reference sequence). The CDR3 nucleotides are TGTGCCAGTAGTACCATACTCAATCAGCCCCAGCATTTT. This sequence encodes CASSTILNQPQHF.

This clone was detected only a few times. The chain couples TRBV5-1 to TRBJ1-1; perhaps TRBD1 as D (5 bases). The V gene's germline CDR1 is SGHRS and CDR2 YFSETQ. This CDR3 is built from 13 residues. Deletions cut 2 bases from V and 1 base from J, with 6 bases between. The CDR3 region is CASSFQGNTEAFF. Written as DNA, the CDR3 is TGCGCCAGCAGCTTTCAGGGGAACACTGAAGCTTTCTTT.